The 11 T cell receptor beta chains presented below share a single source sample, sequenced in a study of cytomegalovirus exposure and HLA in healthy donors. PCR was performed using 60 Vbeta and 13 Jbeta primers. Sequencing was performed with immunoSEQ multiplex PCR; in TCRdb, only in-frame clones are kept and a portion is missing. The sample contains 130,000 or so clones, about two thirds of which appear only once. The sample consisted of PBMCs. Receptors originate from a man between 35 and 55 years old in good health and CMV-seropositive.

The chain joins TRBV12-5 to TRBJ1-1; a possible D gene is TRBD1 (6 bases). This CDR3 has 12 residues. Germline V gives CDR1 LGHNT, CDR2 FRNRAP. The V gene lost 2 bases and the J gene lost 7 bases, with 8 bases spanning the gap. The CDR3 region is CASGLQGSEAFF. Here the CDR3 DNA reads TGTGCTAGTGGTTTGCAGGGGAGTGAAGCTTTCTTT.

The chain joins TRBV5-6 to TRBJ1-3; 7 bases agree with TRBD1. With V trimmed by 4 bases and J by 16 bases, 11 bases remained unmatched. The CDR3 has 12 residues. CDR1 is SGHDT and CDR2 is YYEEEE in the germline V gene. For the CDR3, the DNA is TGTGCCAGCAGCCTGGGGGGTGACAGGGAGTATTTT. It yields the protein CASSLGGDREYF.

This chain uses TRBV6-5 with TRBJ2-1, with TRBD2 identical over 12 bases. CDR3 length: 16 residues. Trimming took 0 bases from V and 9 from J; bases not matched to a gene: 6. The germline CDR1 and CDR2 sequences are MNHEY and SVGAGI. The CDR3 here is CASSYSELAGGGEQFF. The CDR3 DNA follows: TGTGCCAGCAGTTACTCGGAACTAGCGGGAGGAGGTGAGCAGTTCTTC.

The gene calls are TRBV28 and TRBJ2-7; 9 bases line up with TRBD2. CDR3 length: 16 amino acids. The trim removed 5 bases at V and 4 bases at J, leaving 12 bases unmatched. Germline CDR1 is MDHEN and CDR2 is SYDVKM. For the CDR3, the DNA is TGTGCCAGCAGTCCCGGGGGTAGCGGGAGACGATACGAGCAGTACTTC. It yields the protein CASSPGGSGRRYEQYF.

J is TRBJ1-2 and V is TRBV6-5; no firm D call. The CDR3 consists of 14 residues. Germline CDR1 MNHEY, CDR2 SVGAGI. V was pared by 4 bases and J by 4 bases, with 13 bases between. CDR3 loop: CASSLSGRIYGYTF. Written as DNA, the CDR3 is TGTGCCAGCAGTTTGTCAGGAAGGATCTATGGCTACACCTTC.

The chain is built from TRBV18 and TRBJ2-5; 10 positions agree with TRBD1. Germline trimming cut 4 bases from V and 2 bases from J; bases unmatched to any gene: 7. The CDR3 loop spans 16 amino acids. Germline CDR1 is KGHSH and CDR2 is LQKENI. The CDR3 spells CASSRRQGADQETQYF. The CDR3 bases are TGTGCCAGCTCACGTCGACAGGGGGCGGATCAAGAGACCCAGTACTTC.

This clone occurred a few times. The chain employs TRBV7-9 and TRBJ1-1, with a tentative D call TRBD1 (5 bases). The CDR3 loop spans 16 amino acids. Trimming took 5 bases from V and 1 from J, leaving 17 bases between them. CDR1 is SEHNR and CDR2 is FQNEAQ in the germline V gene (reference sequence). Written as DNA, the CDR3 is TGTGCCAGCAGCACATACCGCGGGAGGGGGAACACTGAAGCTTTCTTT. Its protein product is CASSTYRGRGNTEAFF.

This clone was observed a few times. The chain recombines TRBV28 with TRBJ2-1; D perhaps matches TRBD2 (6 bases). V lost 3 bases and J lost 5, with 11 bases in between. From germline, CDR1 is MDHEN and CDR2 SYDVKM. This CDR3 has 14 amino acids. CDR3 loop: CASSLGGNHNEQFF. CDR3 DNA sequence: TGTGCCAGCAGTTTGGGAGGAAATCACAATGAGCAGTTCTTC.

This clone showed up just once. CDR3 in amino acids: CATSRDLVSKSPLHF. The CDR3 nucleotides read TGTGCCACCAGCAGAGATCTAGTGTCCAAGTCACCCCTCCACTTT. The genes are TRBV15 and TRBJ1-6, with unresolved D. CDR1 is LNHNV and CDR2 is YYDKDF in the germline V gene (reference sequence). The CDR3 runs to 15 residues. V was shortened by 0 bases and J by 10 bases, with 13 bases between the two germline ends.

The V gene is TRBV5-1, the J gene TRBJ2-3; 8 bases align to TRBD1. The CDR3 is made up of 11 amino acids. Trimming took 3 bases from V and 10 from J; bases not matched to a gene: 1. Germline lookup yields CDR1 SGHRS and CDR2 YFSETQ. CDR3 nucleotides: TGCGCCAGCAGCTGGGGACAGGCGCAGTATTTT. It codes for CASSWGQAQYF. Full variable domain (remainder filled in from reference TRBV5-1 and TRBJ2-3): KAGVTQTPRYLIKTRGQQVTLSCSPISGHRSVSWYQQTPGQGLQFLFEYFSETQRNKGNFPGRFSGRQFSNSRSEMNVSTLELGDSALYLCASSWGQAQYFGPGTRLTVL.

V is TRBV5-8 and J is TRBJ1-2, with 8 bases lining up with TRBD1. Germline V gives CDR1 SGHTS, CDR2 YDEGEE. Trimming removed 0 bases from V and 7 bases from J; junction bases left unmatched: 8. The CDR3 contains 15 residues. This chain's CDR3 is CASSLAGQGVAGYTF. DNA for the CDR3: TGTGCCAGCAGCTTGGCCGGACAGGGAGTTGCTGGCTACACCTTC.